Listed below are T cell receptor beta chains from one sample, sequenced in a study of blood T cell repertoires in COVID-19. Clones were read by immunoSEQ multiplex PCR, and TCRdb kept only the in-frame ones, dropping some. The repertoire consists of more than 200,000 clones, with about 86% occurring once and the leading ten covering approximately 2%. Sequenced material: peripheral blood. The origin of the receptors is a man aged 25-45 years with active or convalescent COVID-19. CDR3s include the opening cysteine and the closing phenylalanine or tryptophan. Each record gives: J gene, clone size, D gene, V gene, CDR3 protein. A D gene is named only where the DNA matches it firmly. Size is omitted from some rows. Given values are once, few, many or a class for expanded clones.

TRBJ1-6	.	.	TRBV30	CAWSRQENSPLHF
TRBJ2-2	.	TRBD1	TRBV7-3	CASSPRGTVDEELFF
TRBJ1-5	.	.	TRBV2	CASSGDKLNSNQPQHF
TRBJ1-1	.	.	TRBV7-9	CASSLSTGANTEAFF
TRBJ1-5	.	.	TRBV7-2	CASSLGAGQNQPQHF
TRBJ1-1	once	.	TRBV19	CASSNGGTDTEAFF
TRBJ1-2	once	.	TRBV12-3/TRBV12-4	CASSLAEYGYTF
TRBJ1-5	once	.	TRBV27	CASSLRGFGQPQHF
TRBJ2-2	.	.	TRBV9	CASLEKTGELFF
TRBJ2-7	.	TRBD1	TRBV4-3	CASSQEQGAYEQYF
TRBJ1-4	.	.	TRBV9	CASSPSRGGGRSNEKLFF
TRBJ1-6	.	TRBD1	TRBV20-1	CSASVFQGAPGNSPLHF
TRBJ1-5	.	.	TRBV19	CASIARVDQPQHF
TRBJ2-7	.	.	TRBV7-2	CASSLQGPYEQYF
TRBJ1-2	once	.	TRBV7-8	CASSSTTGTPYGYTF
TRBJ1-1	.	.	TRBV21-1	CASSKVRGTEAFF
TRBJ2-7	.	.	TRBV7-9	CASSQVAGQTFGDEQYF
TRBJ2-5	.	.	TRBV27	CASSPSNRFATQYF
TRBJ2-3	.	.	TRBV20-1	CSASLMDFPDVDTQYF
TRBJ1-2	.	TRBD1	TRBV4-3	CASSQDRLISLAYGYTF
TRBJ2-7	.	.	TRBV15	CATSRDSPGGYEQYF
TRBJ2-2	.	.	TRBV19	CAVRGLTTGELFF
TRBJ2-7	.	.	TRBV19	CASSRQARFYEQYF
TRBJ2-7	.	TRBD1	TRBV3-1/TRBV3-2	CASSEPGQDYEQYF
TRBJ1-6	.	TRBD1	TRBV27	CASSPLGKGANSPLHF
TRBJ2-3	.	TRBD2	TRBV7-9	CASSPLIAGGTDTQYF
TRBJ2-3	.	TRBD1	TRBV6-5	CASSATGTHTDTQYF
TRBJ1-4	.	.	TRBV4-1	CASRHEIGVEKLFF
TRBJ1-2	.	TRBD1	TRBV9	CASREDRGNYGYTF
TRBJ2-1	.	.	TRBV11-2	CASSPGGQGRVDEQFF
TRBJ2-7	.	.	TRBV5-1	CASSFTLTGQLNYEQYF
TRBJ2-4	.	TRBD1	TRBV29-1	CSATPQGVAKNIQYF
TRBJ1-2	few	.	TRBV28	CASSRLRSLQSFYGYTF
TRBJ1-5	.	TRBD1	TRBV3-1/TRBV3-2	CASSQDPWTGKYQPQHF
TRBJ1-4	.	TRBD1	TRBV20-1	CSASRDQGARGKLFF
TRBJ1-2	.	TRBD1	TRBV29-1	CSVDDRGLTNYGYTF
TRBJ1-1	.	.	TRBV10-2	CASSGFRGTEAFF
TRBJ1-2	once	.	TRBV6-5	CASRTLTGEHGYTF
TRBJ1-2	.	.	TRBV4-3	CASSQVGGSYTF
TRBJ1-2	.	TRBD1	TRBV7-2	CASSLGGQGGYGYTF
TRBJ2-1	few	TRBD1	TRBV3-1/TRBV3-2	CASSPRTGNGNNEQFF
TRBJ1-5	.	.	TRBV4-1	CASGQGSNQPQHF
TRBJ2-2	.	.	TRBV5-1	CASRASGRESGGELFF
TRBJ2-1	.	.	TRBV5-6	CASSLYRVNEQFF
TRBJ2-1	.	TRBD2	TRBV7-2	CASSRDSGGHYNEQFF
TRBJ2-2	.	TRBD1	TRBV9	CASSQGQLNTGELFF
TRBJ2-7	.	.	TRBV24-1	CATSDPRHSGGEQYF
TRBJ2-7	.	.	TRBV2	CASSLGESSYEQYF
TRBJ2-6	.	TRBD1	TRBV6-2/TRBV6-3	CASGFQGANGANVLTF
TRBJ2-5	.	.	TRBV6-5	CASSYSRLSINF
TRBJ1-1	.	TRBD1	TRBV5-4	CASSLARQGNTEAFF
TRBJ1-5	.	.	TRBV4-1	CASSQEAGLANQPQHF